The clone carrying this T cell receptor beta chain was counted many times. This sample is drawn from a study of human T cells and chemical hapten exposure. TCRdb redid the calling of the RACE reads with MiXCR, one entry per CDR3 protein. In the table there are approximately 370,000 distinct CDR3 sequences, around 5.5% of which are singletons. The CDR3 length is 15 residues. Germline V lookup: CDR1 MNHEY, CDR2 SMNVEV (reference sequence). With 5 bases removed from V and 6 bases from J, the gap between germline ends came to 19 bases. Time point meaning: pre-sensitization, week 0. Treatment in this sample: therapeutic diphenylcyclopropenone sensitization with weekly scalp DPC.

This chain uses TRBV27 with TRBJ1-2, with D maybe TRBD1 (5 bases). The source was whole blood, collected in connection with sensitization to the hapten diphenylcyclopropenone (DPC). This TCR was sampled from a woman aged 18-29 years with alopecia areata. Some clones in this sample may be carry-over from other donors' samples. CDR3 sequence: CASSPPYGQGHGYTF. DNA of the CDR3: TGTGCCAGCAGTCCCCCCTATGGCCAGGGACATGGCTACACCTTC.